Reported below is one T cell receptor (beta chain). The data belong to a study of Graves' ophthalmopathy and Graves' hyperthyroidism. Germline V gives CDR1 LNHNV, CDR2 YYDKDF (reference sequence). Trimming left V 3 bases short and J 5 bases short, with 16 bases between. The CDR3 loop spans 15 amino acids. As the template, RNA transcripts were used to amplify TCR beta CDR3 regions. First-round RT-PCR relied on HTBI primers, and a second-round multiplex PCR came next. From the multiplex PCR reads, TCRdb called clonotypes with MiXCR, one entry per CDR3 protein. The table records about 740,000 distinct CDR3 sequences, roughly 40% of them present only once.

The rearrangement uses TRBV15 and TRBJ2-5; D may match TRBD1 or TRBD2 (5 bases each). The sample taken for sequencing was peripheral blood. The sequence came from an adult man with Graves' ophthalmopathy. CDR3 sequence reads: CATSSGTGKAETQYF. CDR3 in DNA: TGTGCCACCAGCAGTGGGACCGGAAAAGCGGAGACCCAGTACTTC.